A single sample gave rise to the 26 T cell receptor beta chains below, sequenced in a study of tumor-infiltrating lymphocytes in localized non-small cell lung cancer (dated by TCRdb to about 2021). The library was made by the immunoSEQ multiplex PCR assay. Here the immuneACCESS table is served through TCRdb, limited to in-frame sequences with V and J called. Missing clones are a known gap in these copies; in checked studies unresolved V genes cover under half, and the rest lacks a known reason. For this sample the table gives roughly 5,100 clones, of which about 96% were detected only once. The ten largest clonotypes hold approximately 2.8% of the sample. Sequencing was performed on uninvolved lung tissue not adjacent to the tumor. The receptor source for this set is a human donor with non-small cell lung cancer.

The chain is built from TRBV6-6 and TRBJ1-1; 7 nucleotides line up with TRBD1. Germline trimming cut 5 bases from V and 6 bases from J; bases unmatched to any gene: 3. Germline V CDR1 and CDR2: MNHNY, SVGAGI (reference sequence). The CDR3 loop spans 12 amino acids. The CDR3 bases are TGTGCCAGCAGTCACAGGGGTGCTGAAGCTTTCTTT. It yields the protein CASSHRGAEAFF.

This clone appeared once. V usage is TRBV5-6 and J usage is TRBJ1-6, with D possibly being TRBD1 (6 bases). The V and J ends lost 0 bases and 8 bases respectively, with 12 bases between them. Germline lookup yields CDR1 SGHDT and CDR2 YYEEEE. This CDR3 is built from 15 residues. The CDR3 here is CASSLAGGADSPLHF. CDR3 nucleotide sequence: TGTGCCAGCAGCTTGGCTGGGGGCGCGGATTCACCCCTCCACTTT.

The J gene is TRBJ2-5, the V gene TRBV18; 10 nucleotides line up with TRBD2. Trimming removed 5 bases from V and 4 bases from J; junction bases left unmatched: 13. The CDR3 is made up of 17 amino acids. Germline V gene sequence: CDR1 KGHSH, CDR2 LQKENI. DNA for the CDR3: TGTGCCAGCTCATGGTCGCCTAGCGGGGGTACCCGAGAGACCCAGTACTTC. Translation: CASSWSPSGGTRETQYF.

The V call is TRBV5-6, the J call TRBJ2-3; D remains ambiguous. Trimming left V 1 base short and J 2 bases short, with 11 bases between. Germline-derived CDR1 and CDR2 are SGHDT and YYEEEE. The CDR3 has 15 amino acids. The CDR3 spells CASSLSAGSTDTQYF. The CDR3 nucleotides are TGTGCCAGCAGCTTGTCAGCCGGCTCCACAGATACGCAGTATTTT. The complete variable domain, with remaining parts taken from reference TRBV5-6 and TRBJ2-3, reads DAGVTQSPTHLIKTRGQQVTLRCSPKSGHDTVSWYQQALGQGPQFIFQYYEEEERQRGNFPDRFSGHQFPNYSSELNVNALLLGDSALYLCASSLSAGSTDTQYFGPGTRLTVL.

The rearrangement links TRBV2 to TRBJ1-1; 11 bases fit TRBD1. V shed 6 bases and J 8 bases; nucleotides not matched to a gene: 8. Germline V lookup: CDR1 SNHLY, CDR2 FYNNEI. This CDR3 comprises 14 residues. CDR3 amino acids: CASRPGQGAKEAFF. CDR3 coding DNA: TGTGCCAGCAGGCCAGGACAGGGGGCTAAAGAAGCTTTCTTT.

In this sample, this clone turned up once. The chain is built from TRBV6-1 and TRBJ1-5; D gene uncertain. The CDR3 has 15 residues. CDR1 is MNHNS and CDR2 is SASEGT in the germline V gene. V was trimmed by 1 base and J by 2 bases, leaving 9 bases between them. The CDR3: CASSEDMEGNQPQHF. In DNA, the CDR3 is TGTGCCAGCAGTGAAGACATGGAGGGCAATCAGCCCCAGCATTTT.

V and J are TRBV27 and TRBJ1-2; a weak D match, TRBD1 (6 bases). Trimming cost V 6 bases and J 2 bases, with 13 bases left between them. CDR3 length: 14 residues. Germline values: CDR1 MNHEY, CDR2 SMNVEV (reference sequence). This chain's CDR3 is CASSRTAFNYGYTF. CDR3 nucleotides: TGTGCCAGCAGCAGGACAGCTTTCAACTATGGCTACACCTTC.

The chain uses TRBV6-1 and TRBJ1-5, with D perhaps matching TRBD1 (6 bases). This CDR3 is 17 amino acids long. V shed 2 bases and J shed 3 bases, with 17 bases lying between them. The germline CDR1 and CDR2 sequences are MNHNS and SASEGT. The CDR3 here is CASSETYSGAINQPQHF. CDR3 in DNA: TGTGCCAGCAGTGAAACGTATTCAGGGGCGATCAATCAGCCCCAGCATTTT.

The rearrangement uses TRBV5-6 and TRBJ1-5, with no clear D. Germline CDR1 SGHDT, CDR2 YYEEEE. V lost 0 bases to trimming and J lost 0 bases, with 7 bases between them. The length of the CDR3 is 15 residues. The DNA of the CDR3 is TGTGCCAGCAGCTTGGATGGGGATAGCAATCAGCCCCAGCATTTT. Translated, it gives CASSLDGDSNQPQHF.

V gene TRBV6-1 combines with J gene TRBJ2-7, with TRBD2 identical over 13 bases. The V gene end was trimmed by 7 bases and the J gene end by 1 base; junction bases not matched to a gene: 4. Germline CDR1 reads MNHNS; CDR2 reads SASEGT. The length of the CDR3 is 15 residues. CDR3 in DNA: TGTGCCAGCACCAGGACTAGCGGGAGTTCCTACGAGCAGTACTTC. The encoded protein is CASTRTSGSSYEQYF.

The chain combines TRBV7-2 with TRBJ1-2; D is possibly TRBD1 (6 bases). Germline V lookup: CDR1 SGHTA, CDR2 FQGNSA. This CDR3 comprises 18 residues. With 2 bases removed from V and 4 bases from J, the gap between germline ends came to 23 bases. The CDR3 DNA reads TGTGCCAGCAGCTTAAATTCACAGGGAGGGGCGCCCCCCTATGGCTACACCTTC. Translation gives CASSLNSQGGAPPYGYTF. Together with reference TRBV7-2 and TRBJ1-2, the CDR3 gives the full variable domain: GAGVSQSPSNKVTEKGKDVELRCDPISGHTALYWYRQSLGQGLEFLIYFQGNSAPDKSGLPSDRFSAERTGGSVSTLTIQRTQQEDSAVYLCASSLNSQGGAPPYGYTFGSGTRLTVV.

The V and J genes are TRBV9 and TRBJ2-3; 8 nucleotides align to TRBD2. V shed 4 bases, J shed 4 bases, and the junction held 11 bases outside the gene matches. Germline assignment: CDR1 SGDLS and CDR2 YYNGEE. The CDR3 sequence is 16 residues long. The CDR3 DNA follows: TGTGCCAGCAGCCGACTTGGAGCGGGGGTATCAGATACGCAGTATTTT. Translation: CASSRLGAGVSDTQYF.

CDR3 nucleotides: TGTGCCAGCAGCTCGTGGGGGGGCGCAGGGTCTGAAGCTTTCTTT. Protein: CASSSWGGAGSEAFF. The chain joins TRBV7-2 to TRBJ1-1; D might be TRBD1 (6 bases). Germline-derived CDR1 and CDR2 are SGHTA and FQGNSA. V was clipped by 4 bases and J by 6 bases, with 18 bases between them. The CDR3 length is 15 residues.

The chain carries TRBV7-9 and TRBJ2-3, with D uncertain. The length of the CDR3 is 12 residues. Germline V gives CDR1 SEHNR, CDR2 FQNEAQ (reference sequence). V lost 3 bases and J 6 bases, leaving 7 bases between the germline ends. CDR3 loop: CASSLEGDTQYF. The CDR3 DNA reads TGTGCCAGCAGCTTGGAAGGGGATACGCAGTATTTT.

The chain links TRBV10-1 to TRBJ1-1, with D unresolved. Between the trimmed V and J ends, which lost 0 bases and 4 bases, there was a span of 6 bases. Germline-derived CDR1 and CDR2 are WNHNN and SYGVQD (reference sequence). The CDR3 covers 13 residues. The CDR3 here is CASSESDRTEAFF. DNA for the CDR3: TGCGCCAGCAGTGAGTCGGATCGCACTGAAGCTTTCTTT.

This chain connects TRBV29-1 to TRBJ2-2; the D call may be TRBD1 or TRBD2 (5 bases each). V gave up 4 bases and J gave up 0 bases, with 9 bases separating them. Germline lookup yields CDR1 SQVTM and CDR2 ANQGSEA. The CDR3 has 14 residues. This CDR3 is CSVVGTANTGELFF. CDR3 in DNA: TGCAGCGTTGTAGGGACGGCGAACACCGGGGAGCTGTTTTTT.

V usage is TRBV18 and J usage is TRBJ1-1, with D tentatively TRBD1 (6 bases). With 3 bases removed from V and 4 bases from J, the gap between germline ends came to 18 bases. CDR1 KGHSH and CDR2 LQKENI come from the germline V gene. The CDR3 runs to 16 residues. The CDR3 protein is CASSPLSPGAGTEAFF. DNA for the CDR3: TGTGCCAGCTCACCCCTCTCTCCAGGGGCAGGCACTGAAGCTTTCTTT.

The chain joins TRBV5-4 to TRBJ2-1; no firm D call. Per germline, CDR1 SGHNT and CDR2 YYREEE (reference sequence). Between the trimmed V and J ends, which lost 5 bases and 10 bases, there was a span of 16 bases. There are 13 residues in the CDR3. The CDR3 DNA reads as TGTGCCAGCAGGCCCGTTGGTCAGGCGGAGCAGTTCTTC. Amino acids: CASRPVGQAEQFF.

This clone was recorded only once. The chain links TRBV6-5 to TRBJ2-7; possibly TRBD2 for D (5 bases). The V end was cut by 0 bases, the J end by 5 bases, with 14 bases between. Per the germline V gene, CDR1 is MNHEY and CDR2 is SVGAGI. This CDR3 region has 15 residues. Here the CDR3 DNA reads TGTGCCAGCAGTTACTCGACTACACATTCACACGAGCAGTACTTC. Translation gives CASSYSTTHSHEQYF.

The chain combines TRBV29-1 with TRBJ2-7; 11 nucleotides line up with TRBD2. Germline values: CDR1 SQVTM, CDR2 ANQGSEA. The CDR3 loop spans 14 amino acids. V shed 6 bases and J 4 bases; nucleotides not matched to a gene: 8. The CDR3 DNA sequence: TGCAGCGTGACCCTAGCGGGAGGATTGTACGAGCAGTACTTC. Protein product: CSVTLAGGLYEQYF.

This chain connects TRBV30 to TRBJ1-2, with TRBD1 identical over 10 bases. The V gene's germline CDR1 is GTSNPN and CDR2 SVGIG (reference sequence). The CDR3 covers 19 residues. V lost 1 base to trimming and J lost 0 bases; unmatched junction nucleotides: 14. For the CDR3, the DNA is TGTGCCTGGAGTGCAGAAGCGACAGGGGGCGTAATTCCTAACTATGGCTACACCTTC. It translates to CAWSAEATGGVIPNYGYTF.

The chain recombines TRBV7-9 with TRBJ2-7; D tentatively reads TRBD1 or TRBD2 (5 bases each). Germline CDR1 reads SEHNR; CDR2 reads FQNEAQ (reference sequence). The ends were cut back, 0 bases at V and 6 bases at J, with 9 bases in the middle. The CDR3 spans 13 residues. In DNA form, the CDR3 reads TGTGCCAGCAGCTTAGCCGGGGCCGGCGAGCAGTACTTC. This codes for CASSLAGAGEQYF. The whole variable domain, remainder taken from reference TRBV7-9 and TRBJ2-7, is DTGVSQNPRHKITKRGQNVTFRCDPISEHNRLYWYRQTLGQGPEFLTYFQNEAQLEKSRLLSDRFSAERPKGSFSTLEIQRTEQGDSAMYLCASSLAGAGEQYFGPGTRLTVT.

The CDR3 sequence is CASSPGTGLYGYTF. CDR3 DNA sequence: TGCGCCAGCAGCCCCGGGACAGGGCTCTATGGCTACACCTTC. The J gene is TRBJ1-2, the V gene TRBV4-1, with TRBD1 identical over 9 bases. Germline loops: CDR1 MGHRA, CDR2 YSYEKL. V trimming: 4 bases; J trimming: 4 bases; junction bases outside the gene matches: 4. This CDR3 is built from 14 residues.

The CDR3 DNA is TGTGCCAGCAGTGAAAGACCCGGCGGGGGGTCCACAGATACGCAGTATTTT. This encodes CASSERPGGGSTDTQYF. The chain is built from TRBV6-1 and TRBJ2-3; 8 bases align to TRBD2. This CDR3 spans 17 amino acids. The V segment lost 2 bases and the J segment 2 bases; nucleotides outside the gene matches: 9. The germline gives CDR1 MNHNS, CDR2 SASEGT.

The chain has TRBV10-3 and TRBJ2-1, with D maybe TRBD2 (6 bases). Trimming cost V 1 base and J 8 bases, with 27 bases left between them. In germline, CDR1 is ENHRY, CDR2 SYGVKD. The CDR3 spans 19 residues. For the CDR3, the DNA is TGTGCCATCAGTGAGTACAAGGGAGGAGGGACCCCCGTAAACGATGAGCAGTTCTTC. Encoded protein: CAISEYKGGGTPVNDEQFF.

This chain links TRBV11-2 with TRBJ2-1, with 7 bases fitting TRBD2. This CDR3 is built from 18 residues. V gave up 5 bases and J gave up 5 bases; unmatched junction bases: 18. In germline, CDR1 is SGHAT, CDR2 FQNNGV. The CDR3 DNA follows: TGTGCCAGCAGCCCTTCGGTCGCACGGTGGCGGGAGAACAATGAGCAGTTCTTC. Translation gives CASSPSVARWRENNEQFF.